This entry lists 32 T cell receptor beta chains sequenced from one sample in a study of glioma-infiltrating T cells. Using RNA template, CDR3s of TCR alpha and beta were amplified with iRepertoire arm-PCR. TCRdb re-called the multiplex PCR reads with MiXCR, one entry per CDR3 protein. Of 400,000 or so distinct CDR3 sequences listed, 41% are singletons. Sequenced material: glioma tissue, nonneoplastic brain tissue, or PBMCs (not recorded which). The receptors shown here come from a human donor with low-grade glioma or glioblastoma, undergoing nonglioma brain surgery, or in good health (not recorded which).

The CDR3 region has the DNA TGCGCCAGCAGCCAAGTGCAAATCGCCAATGAGCAGTTCTTC. This encodes CASSQVQIANEQFF. The chain employs TRBV4-1 and TRBJ2-1, with D hard to call. This CDR3 comprises 14 residues. From germline, CDR1 is MGHRA and CDR2 YSYEKL. V shed 1 base and J shed 6 bases, with 10 bases lying between them.

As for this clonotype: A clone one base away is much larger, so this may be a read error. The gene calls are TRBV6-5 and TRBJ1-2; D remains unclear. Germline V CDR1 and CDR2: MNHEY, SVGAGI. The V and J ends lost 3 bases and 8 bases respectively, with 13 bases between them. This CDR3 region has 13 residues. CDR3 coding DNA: TGTGCCAGCAGTTATGATTGGTATGACGGCTACACCTTC. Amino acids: CASSYDWYDGYTF.

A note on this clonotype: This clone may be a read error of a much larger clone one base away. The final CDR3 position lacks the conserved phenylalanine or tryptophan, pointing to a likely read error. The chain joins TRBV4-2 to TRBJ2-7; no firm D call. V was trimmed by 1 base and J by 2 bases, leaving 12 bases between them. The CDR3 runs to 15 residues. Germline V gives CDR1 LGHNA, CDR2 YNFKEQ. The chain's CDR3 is CASSQVGITPYEQYL. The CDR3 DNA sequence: TGTGCCAGCAGCCAAGTAGGGATCACTCCCTACGAGCAGTACTTA.

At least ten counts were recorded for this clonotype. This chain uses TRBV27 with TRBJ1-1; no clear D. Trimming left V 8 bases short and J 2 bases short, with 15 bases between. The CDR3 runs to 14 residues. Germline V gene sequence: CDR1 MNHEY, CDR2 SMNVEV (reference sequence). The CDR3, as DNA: TGTGCCAGCGGCCGTGTGGGCGGCAACACTGAAGCTTTCTTT. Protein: CASGRVGGNTEAFF.

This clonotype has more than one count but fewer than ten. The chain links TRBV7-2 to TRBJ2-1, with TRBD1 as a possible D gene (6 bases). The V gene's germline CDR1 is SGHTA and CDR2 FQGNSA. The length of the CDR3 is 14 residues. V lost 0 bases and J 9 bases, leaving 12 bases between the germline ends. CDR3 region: CASSLAQGWIEQFF. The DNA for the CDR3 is TGTGCCAGCAGCTTAGCGCAGGGGTGGATTGAGCAGTTCTTC.

This CDR3 is CSARDRTGIAYEQYF. CDR3 nucleotide sequence: TGCAGTGCTAGAGACCGGACAGGGATCGCCTACGAGCAGTACTTC. This sequence joins TRBV20-1 and TRBJ2-7, with TRBD1 matching 8 bases. The CDR3 spans 15 residues. The V segment lost 0 bases and the J segment 2 bases; nucleotides outside the gene matches: 6. Per the germline V gene, CDR1 is DFQATT and CDR2 is SNEGSKA (reference sequence).

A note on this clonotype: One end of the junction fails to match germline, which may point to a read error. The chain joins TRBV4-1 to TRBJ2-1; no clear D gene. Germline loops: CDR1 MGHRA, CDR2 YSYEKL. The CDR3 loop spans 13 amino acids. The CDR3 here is CASGPGSYNERFF. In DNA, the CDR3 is TGCGCCAGCGGACCGGGCAGCTACAATGAGCGGTTCTTC.

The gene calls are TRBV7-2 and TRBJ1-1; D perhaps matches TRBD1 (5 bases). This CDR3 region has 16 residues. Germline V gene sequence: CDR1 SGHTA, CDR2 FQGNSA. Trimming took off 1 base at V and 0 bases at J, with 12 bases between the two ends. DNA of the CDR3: TGTGCCAGCAGCTTAGTTGCAGGGACCCTGAACACTGAAGCTTTCTTT. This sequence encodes CASSLVAGTLNTEAFF.

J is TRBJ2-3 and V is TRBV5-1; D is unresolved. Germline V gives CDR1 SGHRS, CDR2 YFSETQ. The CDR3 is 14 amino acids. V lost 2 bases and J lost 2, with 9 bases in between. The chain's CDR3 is CASSFQQPTDTQYF. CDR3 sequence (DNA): TGCGCCAGCAGCTTCCAGCAGCCCACAGATACGCAGTATTTT. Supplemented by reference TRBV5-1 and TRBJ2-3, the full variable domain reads KAGVTQTPRYLIKTRGQQVTLSCSPISGHRSVSWYQQTPGQGLQFLFEYFSETQRNKGNFPGRFSGRQFSNSRSEMNVSTLELGDSALYLCASSFQQPTDTQYFGPGTRLTVL.

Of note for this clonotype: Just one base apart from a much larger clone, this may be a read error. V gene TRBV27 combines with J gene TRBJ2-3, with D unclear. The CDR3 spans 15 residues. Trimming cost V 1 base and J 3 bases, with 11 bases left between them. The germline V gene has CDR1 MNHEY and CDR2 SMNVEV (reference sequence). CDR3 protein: CASSLFEIGTDTQYF. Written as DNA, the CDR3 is TGTGCCAGCAGTTTATTCGAGATAGGGACAGATACGCAGTATTTT.

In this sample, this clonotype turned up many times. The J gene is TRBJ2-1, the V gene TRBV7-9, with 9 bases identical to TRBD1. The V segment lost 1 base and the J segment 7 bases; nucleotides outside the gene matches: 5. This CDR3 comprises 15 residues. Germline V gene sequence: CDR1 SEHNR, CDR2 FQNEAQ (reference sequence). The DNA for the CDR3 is TGTGCCAGCAGCTTAGACGACAGGGGGAGGAATGAGCAGTTCTTC. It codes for CASSLDDRGRNEQFF.

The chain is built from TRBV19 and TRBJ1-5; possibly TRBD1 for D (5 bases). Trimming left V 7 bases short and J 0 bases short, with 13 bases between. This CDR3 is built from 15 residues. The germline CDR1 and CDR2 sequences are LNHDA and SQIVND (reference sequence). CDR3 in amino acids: CASIGGVDSNQPQHF. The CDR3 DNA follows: TGTGCCAGTATAGGAGGGGTAGATAGCAATCAGCCCCAGCATTTT.

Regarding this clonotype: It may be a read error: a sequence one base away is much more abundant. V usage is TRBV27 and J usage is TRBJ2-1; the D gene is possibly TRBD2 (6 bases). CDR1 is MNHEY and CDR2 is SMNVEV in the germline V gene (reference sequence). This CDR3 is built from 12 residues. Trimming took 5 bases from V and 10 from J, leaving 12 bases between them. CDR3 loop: CASSGGSYEQFF. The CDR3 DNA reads TGTGCCAGCAGTGGAGGGTCCTACGAGCAGTTCTTC.

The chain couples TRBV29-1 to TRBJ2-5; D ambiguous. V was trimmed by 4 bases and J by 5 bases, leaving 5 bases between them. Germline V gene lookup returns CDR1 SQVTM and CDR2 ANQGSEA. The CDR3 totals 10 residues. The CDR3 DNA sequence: TGCAGCGTTGTAGAGGAGACCCAGTACTTC. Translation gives CSVVEETQYF.

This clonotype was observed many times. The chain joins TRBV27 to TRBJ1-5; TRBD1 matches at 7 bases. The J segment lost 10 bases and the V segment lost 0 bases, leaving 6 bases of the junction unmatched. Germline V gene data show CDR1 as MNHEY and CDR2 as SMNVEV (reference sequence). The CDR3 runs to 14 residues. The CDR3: CASSLSTGYLPQHF. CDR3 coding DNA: TGTGCCAGCAGTTTATCGACAGGGTATTTACCCCAGCATTTT.

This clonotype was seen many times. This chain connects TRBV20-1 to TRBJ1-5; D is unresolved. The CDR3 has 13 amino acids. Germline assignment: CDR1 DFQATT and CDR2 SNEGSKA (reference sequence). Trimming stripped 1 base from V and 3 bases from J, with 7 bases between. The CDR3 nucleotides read TGCAGTGCTAGAGTAGCACACAATCAGCCCCAGCATTTT. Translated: CSARVAHNQPQHF.

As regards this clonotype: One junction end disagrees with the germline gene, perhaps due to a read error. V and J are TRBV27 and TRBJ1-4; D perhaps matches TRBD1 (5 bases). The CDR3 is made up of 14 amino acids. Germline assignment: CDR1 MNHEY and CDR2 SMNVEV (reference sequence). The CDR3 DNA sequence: TGTGCCAGCAGGGAAACAGGCCCTAATGAAAAACTGCTTTTT. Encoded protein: CASRETGPNEKLLF.

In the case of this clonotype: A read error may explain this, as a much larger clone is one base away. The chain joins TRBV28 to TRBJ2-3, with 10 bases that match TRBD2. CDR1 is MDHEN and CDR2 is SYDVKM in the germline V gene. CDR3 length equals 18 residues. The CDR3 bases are TGTGCCCGCAGTTTACCCGGACTAGCGGTCGCTAGCACAGATACGCAGTATTTT. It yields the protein CARSLPGLAVASTDTQYF.

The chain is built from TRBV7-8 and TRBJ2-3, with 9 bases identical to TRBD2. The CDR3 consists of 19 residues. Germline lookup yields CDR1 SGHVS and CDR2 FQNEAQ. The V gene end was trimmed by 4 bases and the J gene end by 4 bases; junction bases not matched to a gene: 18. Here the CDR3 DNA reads TGTGCCAGCAGCTCCGAAAGGCGCGGGAGGGCCGGGCTCGCAGATACGCAGTATTTT. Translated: CASSSERRGRAGLADTQYF.

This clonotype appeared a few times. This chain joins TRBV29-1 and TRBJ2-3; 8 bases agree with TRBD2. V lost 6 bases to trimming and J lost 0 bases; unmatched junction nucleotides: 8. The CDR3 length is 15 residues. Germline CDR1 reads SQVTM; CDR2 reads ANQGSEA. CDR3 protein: CSVAASSGSTDTQYF. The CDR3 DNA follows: TGCAGCGTCGCCGCCTCTAGCGGGAGCACAGATACGCAGTATTTT.

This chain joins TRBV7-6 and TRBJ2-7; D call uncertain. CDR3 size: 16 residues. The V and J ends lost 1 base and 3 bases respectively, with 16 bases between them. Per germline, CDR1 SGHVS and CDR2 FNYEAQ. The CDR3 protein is CASSLEFGSLRYEQYF. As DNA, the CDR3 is TGTGCCAGCAGCTTAGAATTCGGATCCTTACGCTACGAGCAGTACTTC.

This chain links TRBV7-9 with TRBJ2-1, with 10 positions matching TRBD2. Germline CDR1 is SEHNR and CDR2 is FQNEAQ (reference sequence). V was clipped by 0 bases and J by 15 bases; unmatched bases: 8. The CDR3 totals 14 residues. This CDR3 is CASSLALGTSDVFF. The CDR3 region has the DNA TGTGCCAGCAGCTTAGCGCTCGGGACTAGCGATGTGTTCTTC.

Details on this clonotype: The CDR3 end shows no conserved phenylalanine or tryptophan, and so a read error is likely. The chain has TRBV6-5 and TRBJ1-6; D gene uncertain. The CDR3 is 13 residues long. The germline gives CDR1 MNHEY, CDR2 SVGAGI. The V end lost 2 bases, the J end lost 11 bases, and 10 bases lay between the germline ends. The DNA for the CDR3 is TGTGCCAGCAGTTACGTCAGTAGGACACCCCTCCACCTT. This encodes CASSYVSRTPLHL.

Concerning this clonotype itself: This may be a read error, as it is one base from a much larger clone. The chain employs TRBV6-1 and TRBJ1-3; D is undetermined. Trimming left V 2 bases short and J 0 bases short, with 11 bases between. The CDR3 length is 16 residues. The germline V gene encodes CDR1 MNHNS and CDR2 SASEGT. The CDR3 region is CASSEYLRNSGNTIYF. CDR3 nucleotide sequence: TGTGCCAGCAGTGAATATCTCCGGAACTCTGGAAACACCATATATTTT.

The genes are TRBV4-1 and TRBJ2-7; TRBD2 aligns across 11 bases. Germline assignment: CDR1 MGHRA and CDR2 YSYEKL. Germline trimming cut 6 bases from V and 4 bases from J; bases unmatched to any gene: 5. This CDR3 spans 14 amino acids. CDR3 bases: TGCGCCAGCAGATTTCTAGCGGGAGGTTACGAGCAGTACTTC. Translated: CASRFLAGGYEQYF.

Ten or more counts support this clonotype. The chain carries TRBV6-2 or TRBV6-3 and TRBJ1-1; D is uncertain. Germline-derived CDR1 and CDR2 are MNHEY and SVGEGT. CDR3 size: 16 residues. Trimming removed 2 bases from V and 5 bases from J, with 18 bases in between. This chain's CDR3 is CASSYQDGPRETEAFF. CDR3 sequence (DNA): TGTGCCAGCAGTTACCAGGACGGGCCCCGCGAGACTGAAGCTTTCTTT.

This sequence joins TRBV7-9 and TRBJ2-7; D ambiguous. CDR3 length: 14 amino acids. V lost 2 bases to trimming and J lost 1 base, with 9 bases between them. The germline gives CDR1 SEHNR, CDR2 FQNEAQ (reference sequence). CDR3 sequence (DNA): TGTGCCAGCAGCTTACCCTTGACATCCTACGAGCAGTACTTC. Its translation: CASSLPLTSYEQYF.

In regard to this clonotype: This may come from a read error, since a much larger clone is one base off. The CDR3 bases are TGTGCCAGCAGTCACGACAGGGGGAGTTCACCCCTCCACTTT. Translated, it gives CASSHDRGSSPLHF. The J gene is TRBJ1-6, the V gene TRBV27; 9 positions match TRBD1. CDR3 length: 14 amino acids. Germline-derived CDR1 and CDR2 are MNHEY and SMNVEV (reference sequence). Trimming removed 5 bases from V and 9 bases from J; junction bases left unmatched: 5.

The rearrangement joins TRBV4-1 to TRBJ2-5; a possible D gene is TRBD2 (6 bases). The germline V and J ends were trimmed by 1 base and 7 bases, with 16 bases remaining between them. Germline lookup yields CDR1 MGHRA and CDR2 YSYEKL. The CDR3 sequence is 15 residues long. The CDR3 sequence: CASSQVWRRAGTQYF. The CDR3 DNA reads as TGCGCCAGCAGCCAAGTTTGGAGGAGAGCGGGGACCCAGTACTTC.

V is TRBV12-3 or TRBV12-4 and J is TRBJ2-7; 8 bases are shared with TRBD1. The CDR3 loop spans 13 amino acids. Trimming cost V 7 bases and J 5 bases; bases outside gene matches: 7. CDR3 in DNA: TGTGCCAGCACTCTGACAGGGGTCCACGAGCAGTACTTC. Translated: CASTLTGVHEQYF.

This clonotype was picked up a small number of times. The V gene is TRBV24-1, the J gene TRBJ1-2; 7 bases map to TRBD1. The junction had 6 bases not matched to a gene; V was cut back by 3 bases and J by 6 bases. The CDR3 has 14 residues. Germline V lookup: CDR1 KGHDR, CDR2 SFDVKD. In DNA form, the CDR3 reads TGTGCCACCAGTGATCCGGGACAGATCAATGGCTACACCTTC. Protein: CATSDPGQINGYTF.

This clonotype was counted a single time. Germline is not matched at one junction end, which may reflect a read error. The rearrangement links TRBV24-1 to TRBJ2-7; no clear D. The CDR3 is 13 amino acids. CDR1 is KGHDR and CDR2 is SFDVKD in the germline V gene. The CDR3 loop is CATSETSSYERYF. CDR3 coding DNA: TGTGCCACCAGTGAGACTTCTTCCTACGAGCGGTACTTC.